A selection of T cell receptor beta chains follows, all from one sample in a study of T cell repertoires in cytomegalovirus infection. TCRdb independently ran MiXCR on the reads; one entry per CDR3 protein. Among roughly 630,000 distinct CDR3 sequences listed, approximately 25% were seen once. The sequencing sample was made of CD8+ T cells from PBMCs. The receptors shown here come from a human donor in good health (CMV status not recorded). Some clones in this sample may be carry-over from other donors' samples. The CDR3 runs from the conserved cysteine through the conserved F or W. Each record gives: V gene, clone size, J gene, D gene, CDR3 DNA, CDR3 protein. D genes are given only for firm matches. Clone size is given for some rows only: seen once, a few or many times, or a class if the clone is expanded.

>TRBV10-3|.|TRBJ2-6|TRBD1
TGTGCCATCAGTTCGGGACAGGGCGCTAGCTTCAACGTCCTGACTTTC
CAISSGQGASFNVLTF
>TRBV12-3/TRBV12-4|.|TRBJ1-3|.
TGTGCCAGCAGTCGACCTCTCTCTGGAAACACCATATATTTT
CASSRPLSGNTIYF
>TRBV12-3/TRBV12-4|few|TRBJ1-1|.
TGTGCCAGCAGTGAGACATCTGCGCCTGAAGCTTTCTTT
CASSETSAPEAFF
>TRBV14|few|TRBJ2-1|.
TGTGCCAGCAGCCAAGATCGCCGGGGGTATAACAATGAGCAGTTCTTC
CASSQDRRGYNNEQFF
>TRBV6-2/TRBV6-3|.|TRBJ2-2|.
TGTGCCAGCAGTTACGCGGGAACCACCGGGGAGCTGTTTTTT
CASSYAGTTGELFF
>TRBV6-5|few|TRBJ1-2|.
TGTGCCAGCAGTATGACAGGCCCTAACTATGGCTACACCTTC
CASSMTGPNYGYTF
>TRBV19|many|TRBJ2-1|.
TGTGCCAGCAGCACGACAGGATACAATGAGCAGTTCTTC
CASSTTGYNEQFF
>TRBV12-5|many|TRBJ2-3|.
TGTGCTAGTGGTTTACACCCGTCCCGGATTCTCGTGGATACGCAGTATTTT
CASGLHPSRILVDTQYF
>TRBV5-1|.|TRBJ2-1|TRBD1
TGCGCCAACAGCTTGGAATCAGGGGGCTCCTACAATGAGCAGTTCTTC
CANSLESGGSYNEQFF
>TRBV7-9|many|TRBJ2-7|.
TGTGCCAGCAGCCCAATAAGCAGGGGCCCCAACGAGCAGTACTTC
CASSPISRGPNEQYF
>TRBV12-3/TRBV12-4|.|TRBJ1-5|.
TGTGCCAGCAGGTACGGAGGGTACAATCAGCCCCAGCATTTT
CASRYGGYNQPQHF
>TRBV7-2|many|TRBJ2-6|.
TGTGCCAGCAGCTCGTATGACACCATCAAAATCTCTGGGGCCAACGTCCTGACTTTC
CASSSYDTIKISGANVLTF
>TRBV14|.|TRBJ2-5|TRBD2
TGTGCCAGCAGCCACCGGGTAGCGGGTAGTCAAGAGACCCAGTACTTC
CASSHRVAGSQETQYF
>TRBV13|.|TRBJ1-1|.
TGTGTCAGCAGCGAAGGGAGGGGTGAAGCTTTCTTT
CVSSEGRGEAFF
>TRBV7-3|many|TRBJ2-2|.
TGTGCCAGCAGCTCCTCCCCCCTCCCTGGGGACGGGGAGCTGTTTTTT
CASSSSPLPGDGELFF
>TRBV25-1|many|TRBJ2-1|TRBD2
TGTGCCAGCGGACATCGGGAGGGTGGCAATGAGCAGTTCTTC
CASGHREGGNEQFF
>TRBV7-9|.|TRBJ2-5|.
TGTGCCAGCAGCACAAGCGCAGGGGCGGAAGAGACCCAGTACTTC
CASSTSAGAEETQYF
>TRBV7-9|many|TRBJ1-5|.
TGTGCCAGCAGCTTAGACATCTCAGGCAATCAGCCCCAGCATTTT
CASSLDISGNQPQHF
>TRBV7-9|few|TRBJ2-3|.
TGTGCCAGCAGCCTCCAAAGGGGCGGCACAGATACGCAGTATTTT
CASSLQRGGTDTQYF
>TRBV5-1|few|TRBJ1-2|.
TGCGCCAGCGGATCGACAGGAGACCTTAACTATGGCTACACCTTC
CASGSTGDLNYGYTF
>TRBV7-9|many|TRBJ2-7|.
TGTGCCAGCAGCCCCCCTCGGACAGACTCCTACGAGCAGTACTTC
CASSPPRTDSYEQYF
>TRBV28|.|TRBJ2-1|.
TGTGCCAGCAGTTTAGTAGCAGATTTCTACAATGAGCAGTTCTTC
CASSLVADFYNEQFF
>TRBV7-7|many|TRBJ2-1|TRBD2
TGTGCTAGCAGCCCCCTACCGGGGGGAGACAATGAGCAGTTCTTC
CASSPLPGGDNEQFF
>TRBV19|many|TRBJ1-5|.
TGTGCCAGTAGTATAAGCAGGTCTGGCAATCAGCCCCAGCATTTT
CASSISRSGNQPQHF
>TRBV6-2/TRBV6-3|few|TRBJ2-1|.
TGTGCCAGCAGTTACTCAGGGGTTACCTACAATGAGCAGTTCTTC
CASSYSGVTYNEQFF
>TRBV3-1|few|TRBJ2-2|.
TGTGCCACCTTGGACACGACGAACACCGGGGAGCTGTTTTTT
CATLDTTNTGELFF
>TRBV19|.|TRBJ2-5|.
TGTGCCAGTAGTACACAGGGTGAGACCCAGTACTTC
CASSTQGETQYF
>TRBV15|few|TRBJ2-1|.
TGTGCCACACGATCGGGGGCTGAGCAGTTCTTC
CATRSGAEQFF
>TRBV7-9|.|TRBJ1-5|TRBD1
TGTGCCAGCAGCACAGGGGTGCAGCCCCAGCATTTT
CASSTGVQPQHF
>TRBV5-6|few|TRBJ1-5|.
TGTGCCAGCAGCTTGAAGCGGAGCAATCAGCCCCAGCATTTT
CASSLKRSNQPQHF
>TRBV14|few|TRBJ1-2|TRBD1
TGTGCCAGCAGCCAAGACTATTATATCGACAGGGTCGGGAACTATGGCTACACCTTC
CASSQDYYIDRVGNYGYTF
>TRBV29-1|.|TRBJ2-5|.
TGCAGCGTTGCTACAACAGGGATGGAGACCCAGTACTTC
CSVATTGMETQYF
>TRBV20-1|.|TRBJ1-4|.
TGCAGTGTACGGCACCGTGCAGCTAATGAAAAACTGTTTTTT
CSVRHRAANEKLFF
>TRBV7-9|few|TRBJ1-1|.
TGTGCCAGCAGCCCCGGGAGGGGTGGCACTGAAGCTTTCTTT
CASSPGRGGTEAFF
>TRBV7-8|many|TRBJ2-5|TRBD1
TGTGCCAGCAGCTTAGGGGTAGGGGGCCCCAAGACCCAGTACTTC
CASSLGVGGPKTQYF
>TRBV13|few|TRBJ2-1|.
TGTGCCATCCGACCAGGAAGCTCCTACAATGAGCAGTTCTTC
CAIRPGSSYNEQFF
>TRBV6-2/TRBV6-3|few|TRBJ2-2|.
TGTGCCAGCAGTTACGGCGGGGGCGGTGGGGAGCTGTTTTTT
CASSYGGGGGELFF
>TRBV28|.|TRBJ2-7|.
TGTGCCAGCAGTTTGGTTCAGAGGGACTACGAGCAGTACTTC
CASSLVQRDYEQYF
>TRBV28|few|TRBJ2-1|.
TGTGCCAGCAGTTTACATCGGCGAAGGGGCGATGAGCAGTTCTTC
CASSLHRRRGDEQFF
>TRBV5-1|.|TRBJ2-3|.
TGCGCCAGCAGCTTGGACGCGGGGTCGGATACGCAGTATTTT
CASSLDAGSDTQYF
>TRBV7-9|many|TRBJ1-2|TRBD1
TGTGCCAGCAGCCGGATCGACAGGGGACCGGGCGGTGGCTACACCTTC
CASSRIDRGPGGGYTF
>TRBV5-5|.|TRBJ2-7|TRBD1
TGTGCCAGCAGCACGGACGGGACAGGGGGGTACGAGCAGTACTTC
CASSTDGTGGYEQYF
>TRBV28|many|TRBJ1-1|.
TGTGCCACCAGGAAAAACACTGAAGCTTTCTTT
CATRKNTEAFF
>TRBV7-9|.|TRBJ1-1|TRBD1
TGTGCCAGCAGCCCAACCGGGATCAGGGGGATGAACACTGAAGCTTTCTTT
CASSPTGIRGMNTEAFF